The 24 T cell receptor beta chains in this list originate from one sample, sequenced in a study of blood T cells in healthy people across ages (dated by TCRdb to between 2014 and 2017). The library was made by 5' RACE. The run used an Illumina HiSeq 2500. A second PCR of about 6 to 12 cycles was run with a J-beta primer mix and a sample-barcoded 5' primer. The public reads were quality trimmed at Q25 with fastp and then assembled into clones with MiXCR by TCRdb, keeping productive beta chains. Entries that share a CDR3 protein sequence are merged under the most common genes and DNA. In all, the sample holds hundreds of thousands of distinct CDR3 sequences, and around two fifths of those were seen once. In total, the top ten clones hold roughly 30% of the sample. What was sequenced was blood. The receptors here all came from a man of 80 years or more in good health.

Many counts were recorded for this clonotype. V and J are TRBV7-8 and TRBJ2-6; D gene ambiguous. From germline, CDR1 is SGHVS and CDR2 FQNEAQ. The CDR3 has 16 amino acids. Trimming left V 0 bases short and J 1 base short, with 7 bases between. The CDR3 DNA sequence: TGTGCCAGCAGCTTAGCAGTGGTTTCTGGGGCCAACGTCCTGACTTTC. As protein: CASSLAVVSGANVLTF.

The chain carries TRBV24-1 and TRBJ2-2; D call uncertain. Trimming pared 4 bases from V and 5 bases from J, leaving 13 bases between. CDR1 and CDR2 (germline): KGHDR, SFDVKD. The CDR3 totals 15 residues. The CDR3 spells CATSDYKIKTGELFF. The DNA of the CDR3 is TGTGCCACCAGTGACTATAAAATAAAGACCGGGGAGCTGTTTTTT.

The V call is TRBV12-3 or TRBV12-4, the J call TRBJ2-2; perhaps TRBD1 as D (6 bases). Trimming removed 6 bases from V and 2 bases from J, with 10 bases in between. The CDR3 runs to 14 residues. The CDR3 region is CASSRDNNTGELFF. The CDR3 nucleotides read TGTGCCAGCAGCAGGGACAACAACACCGGGGAGCTGTTTTTT.

The sample holds many counts of this clonotype. J is TRBJ2-1 and V is TRBV20-1, with TRBD1 matching over 8 bases. V gave up 3 bases and J gave up 6 bases; unmatched junction bases: 10. This CDR3 is built from 15 residues. CDR1 is DFQATT and CDR2 is SNEGSKA in the germline V gene (reference sequence). CDR3 residues: CSARGTGGYFNEQFF. Written as DNA, the CDR3 is TGCAGTGCTAGGGGGACAGGAGGATACTTCAATGAGCAGTTCTTC.

This clonotype appeared a few times. This rearrangement joins TRBV7-2 to TRBJ2-3; tentatively, D is TRBD1 (6 bases). Trimming left V 3 bases short and J 0 bases short, with 10 bases between. The CDR3 runs to 15 residues. CDR1 is SGHTA and CDR2 is FQGNSA in the germline V gene. CDR3 nucleotide sequence: TGTGCCAGCAGCTTTGGGGGCCTGAGCACAGATACGCAGTATTTT. Its translation is CASSFGGLSTDTQYF.

There are a few counts of this clonotype. J is TRBJ2-5 and V is TRBV5-1; D may be TRBD2 (5 bases). V lost 5 bases to trimming and J lost 4 bases, with 15 bases between them. Germline CDR1 and CDR2: SGHRS and YFSETQ. The CDR3 covers 14 residues. CDR3 sequence reads: CASRYSGLRETQYF. The CDR3 nucleotides read TGCGCCAGCAGGTATTCTGGACTGAGAGAGACCCAGTACTTC. The complete variable domain, with remaining parts taken from reference TRBV5-1 and TRBJ2-5, reads KAGVTQTPRYLIKTRGQQVTLSCSPISGHRSVSWYQQTPGQGLQFLFEYFSETQRNKGNFPGRFSGRQFSNSRSEMNVSTLELGDSALYLCASRYSGLRETQYFGPGTRLLVL.

This clonotype was seen a handful of times. The chain employs TRBV4-2 and TRBJ2-3; 8 bases align to TRBD2. This CDR3 has 15 residues. After removal of 5 bases from V and 5 bases from J, the junction contained 9 bases not matched to a gene. CDR1 LGHNA and CDR2 YNFKEQ come from the germline V gene. CDR3 loop: CASSSGTRVLDTQYF. The CDR3 DNA follows: TGTGCCAGCAGCTCCGGGACTAGGGTCCTAGATACGCAGTATTTT.

This sequence joins TRBV15 and TRBJ2-5; D might be TRBD2 (5 bases). CDR3 size: 15 residues. The germline CDR1 and CDR2 sequences are LNHNV and YYDKDF (reference sequence). V lost 3 bases and J lost 4, with 15 bases in between. CDR3 amino acids: CATSRPDWAGETQYF. The CDR3 DNA follows: TGTGCCACCAGCAGGCCGGACTGGGCGGGAGAGACCCAGTACTTC. Looking up the rest from reference TRBV15 and TRBJ2-5 gives the full variable domain: DAMVIQNPRYQVTQFGKPVTLSCSQTLNHNVMYWYQQKSSQAPKLLFHYYDKDFNNEADTPDNFQSRRPNTSFCFLDIRSPGLGDTAMYLCATSRPDWAGETQYFGPGTRLLVL.

This clonotype came up a few times. CDR3 loop: CASSVDGTGLKETQYF. CDR3 DNA: TGTGCCAGCAGCGTAGATGGGACAGGGTTAAAAGAGACCCAGTACTTC. The rearrangement joins TRBV9 to TRBJ2-4; TRBD1 agrees at 9 bases. TRBJ2-5 matches the DNA end more closely, so the J call is doubtful. From germline, CDR1 is SGDLS and CDR2 YYNGEE. The CDR3 extends over 16 amino acids.

This clonotype has more than one count but fewer than ten. A read error is possible here, since a much larger clone lies one base away. The chain is built from TRBV12-3 or TRBV12-4 and TRBJ2-3; TRBD2 matches 7 bases. This CDR3 has 15 residues. Germline trimming cut 4 bases from V and 4 bases from J; bases unmatched to any gene: 8. The CDR3 loop is CASSYSGLSADTQYF. CDR3 DNA sequence: TGTGCCAGCAGTTATAGCGGGCTTAGCGCAGATACGCAGTATTTT.

The V gene is TRBV27, the J gene TRBJ1-2; D is ambiguous. The CDR3 spans 15 residues. Trimming left V 3 bases short and J 0 bases short, with 11 bases between. Germline V gene sequence: CDR1 MNHEY, CDR2 SMNVEV (reference sequence). Here the CDR3 reads CASSFGGGTNYGYTF. The DNA for the CDR3 is TGTGCCAGCAGTTTCGGTGGCGGAACTAACTATGGCTACACCTTC.

This clonotype occurred a few times. V usage is TRBV15 and J usage is TRBJ2-5; 8 bases line up with TRBD1. Germline assignment: CDR1 LNHNV and CDR2 YYDKDF (reference sequence). CDR3 length equals 16 residues. The V and J ends lost 3 bases and 0 bases, in that order; junction bases with no gene match: 6. The CDR3 coding sequence is TGTGCCACCAGCAGGGGGACAGGCCCGTACCAAGAGACCCAGTACTTC. Protein product: CATSRGTGPYQETQYF. The entire variable domain, with the rest obtained from reference TRBV15 and TRBJ2-5, is as follows: DAMVIQNPRYQVTQFGKPVTLSCSQTLNHNVMYWYQQKSSQAPKLLFHYYDKDFNNEADTPDNFQSRRPNTSFCFLDIRSPGLGDTAMYLCATSRGTGPYQETQYFGPGTRLLVL.

There are a few counts of this clonotype. The V gene is TRBV19, the J gene TRBJ2-1; 8 bases are shared with TRBD1. Germline V gene lookup returns CDR1 LNHDA and CDR2 SQIVND (reference sequence). V lost 4 bases, J lost 3 bases, and 5 bases stayed unmatched. The CDR3 contains 15 residues. Here the CDR3 DNA reads TGTGCCAGTAGTAGAGGACAGGGTATCTACAATGAGCAGTTCTTC. Translated: CASSRGQGIYNEQFF.

A word on this clonotype: Germline and junction disagree at one end, which may indicate a read error. The V and J genes are TRBV6-2 or TRBV6-3 and TRBJ2-7; D is uncertain. Germline CDR1 is MNHEY and CDR2 is SVGEGT. CDR3 length: 12 amino acids. CDR3 sequence reads: CAGSPDSYEQYF. Here the CDR3 DNA reads TGTGCCGGCAGCCCCGACTCCTACGAGCAGTACTTC.

This clonotype was observed a few times. V is TRBV5-1 and J is TRBJ2-3; 7 nucleotides match TRBD1. In germline, CDR1 is SGHRS, CDR2 YFSETQ. The CDR3 is 14 amino acids. J lost 6 bases, V lost 4 bases, and 8 bases had no gene match. CDR3 sequence (DNA): TGCGCCAGCAGCCTGGGACAGAACCTGGATACGCAGTATTTT. This encodes CASSLGQNLDTQYF.

A few counts support this clonotype. The chain recombines TRBV7-9 with TRBJ2-3, with a weak D call TRBD2 (6 bases). The CDR3 covers 15 residues. The germline V gene encodes CDR1 SEHNR and CDR2 FQNEAQ (reference sequence). V was pared by 8 bases and J by 2 bases, with 17 bases between. The CDR3 DNA follows: TGTGCCAGCGGCCTTGGTAGCGGTTACACAGATACGCAGTATTTT. Translation gives CASGLGSGYTDTQYF.

This clonotype was seen only a few times. The chain has TRBV5-1 and TRBJ2-3; D might be TRBD2 (6 bases). The CDR3 runs to 16 residues. The germline V gene encodes CDR1 SGHRS and CDR2 YFSETQ. V lost 0 bases and J lost 0, with 11 bases in between. The CDR3 region is CASSLGRATSTDTQYF. CDR3 nucleotides: TGCGCCAGCAGCTTGGGGAGGGCGACTAGCACAGATACGCAGTATTTT.

The sample holds a few counts of this clonotype. The rearrangement uses TRBV5-1 and TRBJ1-1, with 7 bases aligning to TRBD1. V gave up 5 bases and J gave up 2 bases; unmatched junction bases: 9. The CDR3 spans 15 residues. Germline loops: CDR1 SGHRS, CDR2 YFSETQ. The CDR3 DNA reads as TGCGCCAGCAGTTACCTCGGGGACAGAAACACTGAAGCTTTCTTT. It specifies CASSYLGDRNTEAFF.

The V and J genes are TRBV30 and TRBJ2-4; TRBD2 agrees at 13 bases. CDR1 GTSNPN and CDR2 SVGIG come from the germline V gene (reference sequence). V trimming: 5 bases; J trimming: 8 bases; junction bases outside the gene matches: 6. There are 14 residues in the CDR3. CDR3 residues: CAWELAGGLDIQYF. CDR3 coding DNA: TGTGCCTGGGAACTAGCGGGAGGGCTGGACATTCAGTACTTC.

CDR3 bases: TGTGCCAGCAGCTTTGGGCACGGGACAGGTGGCAATCAGCCCCAGCATTTT. This encodes CASSFGHGTGGNQPQHF. The chain links TRBV7-9 to TRBJ1-5; 8 bases agree with TRBD1. The germline V gene has CDR1 SEHNR and CDR2 FQNEAQ (reference sequence). The CDR3 is made up of 17 amino acids. Trimming at V came to 3 bases and at J to 2 bases, leaving 9 bases not matched to a gene.

The rearrangement links TRBV5-5 to TRBJ1-2, with D maybe TRBD1 (6 bases). Trimming left V 3 bases short and J 0 bases short, with 15 bases between. CDR3 length: 16 residues. The germline V gene encodes CDR1 SGHKS and CDR2 YYEKEE (reference sequence). The CDR3 is CASSSREGGANYGYTF. CDR3 sequence (DNA): TGTGCCAGCAGCTCGAGAGAGGGGGGAGCTAACTATGGCTACACCTTC.

This clonotype came up a few times. The chain joins TRBV5-1 to TRBJ1-2; 8 nucleotides line up with TRBD1. Germline trimming cut 5 bases from V and 6 bases from J; bases unmatched to any gene: 6. Germline assignment: CDR1 SGHRS and CDR2 YFSETQ. The CDR3 has 13 residues. CDR3 amino acids: CASSQAGGNGYTF. The CDR3 DNA is TGCGCCAGCAGTCAGGCAGGGGGCAATGGCTACACCTTC.

V is TRBV28 and J is TRBJ2-3, with D maybe TRBD1 (6 bases). The CDR3 extends over 15 amino acids. CDR1 and CDR2 from the germline V gene are MDHEN and SYDVKM. V was cut by 6 bases and J by 3 bases, with 16 bases left in between. For the CDR3, the DNA is TGTGCCAGCAGGGCGTTGGACAGTCTAACAGATACGCAGTATTTT. It translates to CASRALDSLTDTQYF.

A note on this clonotype: At one end, the junction sequence differs from germline, possibly due to a read error. The chain uses TRBV12-3 or TRBV12-4 and TRBJ2-3, with a weak D call TRBD2 (6 bases). The CDR3 runs to 16 residues. The CDR3 sequence: CASSLEPGEDEDMQYF. CDR3 sequence (DNA): TGTGCCAGCAGTTTAGAACCGGGAGAGGATGAAGATATGCAGTATTTT.